This T cell receptor beta chain was recorded in a study of beta chain features in type 1 diabetes. For the study at large: Age, gender, cell numbers and subset yield matched between patients and controls.

Study-level results: Shorter templates might be favored by PCR, and equally so in patients and in controls. In all four CD4+ subsets, TCRB CDR3 length was significantly, moderately reduced in type 1 diabetes. The naive, central memory and Treg TCRB repertoires of patients appeared to be more similar to one another than those of healthy donors.

In the case of this clone: Its specificity is unknown.

Expressed TCRB transcripts were sequenced after all isolated RNA was converted to cDNA. Read counts averaged around 3.6 million for samples of naive, central memory and regulatory T cells. TCRdb keeps only in-frame clones here, not all; method: immunoSEQ multiplex PCR. The data contain roughly 730,000 clones, 13% of them singletons. CDR3 length equals 15 residues. Germline V gene data show CDR1 as SGHRS and CDR2 as YFSETQ. J was trimmed by 9 bases and V by 7 bases; bases with no gene match: 18. Sequenced material: naive CD4+ T cells from blood. The V call is TRBV5-1, the J call TRBJ1-2, with 7 bases lining up with TRBD1. The sequence was obtained from a man aged 18-30 years with type 1 diabetes. The CDR3 DNA is TGCGCCAGCGCACCGGGACAGATATATCTTATAAGCTACACCTTC. It yields the protein CASAPGQIYLISYTF.